The T cell receptor (beta chain) described here comes from a study of Ad26.COV2.S vaccination and SARS-CoV-2 variants. Indicated treatment: roughly 20 received Ad26.COV2.S at low or high dose, single or two shots; 5 received placebo; per-sample allocation not given. Following the first vaccine or placebo injection, samples were taken on day 63. This adult donor, from Boston, was 18-55 years old. V was pared by 7 bases and J by 4 bases, with 13 bases between. Germline V gene data show CDR1 as SGHTA and CDR2 as FQGNSA. The CDR3 runs to 14 residues. This table comes from immunoSEQ multiplex PCR, and its TCRdb copy is limited to in-frame clones, with some not included. This sample has some 350,000 clones, with around 83% found just once.

The clonotype originates from a person between 18 and 65 years old who received the Ad26.COV2.S COVID-19 vaccine or a placebo. The chain links TRBV7-2 to TRBJ2-2; no reliable D call. The sample in question was peripheral blood, obtained in a trial of Ad26.COV2.S vaccine versus placebo. CDR3 sequence: CASNPAHLTGELFF. CDR3 bases: TGTGCCAGCAACCCGGCACACCTCACCGGGGAGCTGTTTTTT.